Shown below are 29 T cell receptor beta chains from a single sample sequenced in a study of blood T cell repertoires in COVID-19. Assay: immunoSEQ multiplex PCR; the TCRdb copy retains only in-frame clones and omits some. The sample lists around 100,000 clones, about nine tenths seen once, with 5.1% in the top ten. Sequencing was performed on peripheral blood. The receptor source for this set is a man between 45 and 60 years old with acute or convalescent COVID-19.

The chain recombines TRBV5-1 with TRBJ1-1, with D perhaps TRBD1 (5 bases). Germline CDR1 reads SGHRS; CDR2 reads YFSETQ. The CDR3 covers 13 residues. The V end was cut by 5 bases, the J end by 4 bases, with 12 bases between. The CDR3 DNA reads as TGCGCCAGCAGTTTAGTGCAGGGCACTGAAGCTTTCTTT. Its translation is CASSLVQGTEAFF.

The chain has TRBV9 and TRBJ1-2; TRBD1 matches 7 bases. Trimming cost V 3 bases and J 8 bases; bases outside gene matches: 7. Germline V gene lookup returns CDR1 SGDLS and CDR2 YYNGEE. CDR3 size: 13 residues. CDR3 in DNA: TGTGCCAGCAGCGAAGGGGGCAGGGTCGGCTACACCTTC. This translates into CASSEGGRVGYTF.

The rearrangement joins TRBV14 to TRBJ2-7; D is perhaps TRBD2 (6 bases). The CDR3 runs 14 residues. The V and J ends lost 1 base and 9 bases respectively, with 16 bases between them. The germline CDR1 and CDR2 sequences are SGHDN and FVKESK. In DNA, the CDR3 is TGTGCCAGCAGCCAAGCCGGTCGGGAGAGGGGGCAGTACTTC. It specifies CASSQAGRERGQYF.

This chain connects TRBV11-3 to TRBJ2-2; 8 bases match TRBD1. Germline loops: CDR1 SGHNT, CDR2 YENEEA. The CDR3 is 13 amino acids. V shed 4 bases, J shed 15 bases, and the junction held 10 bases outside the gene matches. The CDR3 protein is CASSSRGQGTVFF. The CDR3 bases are TGTGCCAGCAGCTCGAGAGGACAGGGTACGGTGTTTTTT.

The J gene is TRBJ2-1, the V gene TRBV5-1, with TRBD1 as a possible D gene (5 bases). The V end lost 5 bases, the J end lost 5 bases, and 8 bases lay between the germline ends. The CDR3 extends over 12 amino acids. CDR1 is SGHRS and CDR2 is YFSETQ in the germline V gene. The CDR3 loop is CASRQDNNEQFF. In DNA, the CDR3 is TGCGCCAGCAGGCAGGACAACAATGAGCAGTTCTTC.

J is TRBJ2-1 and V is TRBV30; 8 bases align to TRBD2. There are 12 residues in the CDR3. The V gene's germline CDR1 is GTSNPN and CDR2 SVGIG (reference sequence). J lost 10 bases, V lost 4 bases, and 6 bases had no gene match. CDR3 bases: TGTGCCTGGAACCCAGCGGGAGTCGAGCAGTTCTTC. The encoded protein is CAWNPAGVEQFF. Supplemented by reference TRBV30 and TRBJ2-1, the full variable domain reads SQTIHQWPATLVQPVGSPLSLECTVEGTSNPNLYWYRQAAGRGLQLLFYSVGIGQISSEVPQNLSASRPQDRQFILSSKKLLLSDSGFYLCAWNPAGVEQFFGPGTRLTVL.

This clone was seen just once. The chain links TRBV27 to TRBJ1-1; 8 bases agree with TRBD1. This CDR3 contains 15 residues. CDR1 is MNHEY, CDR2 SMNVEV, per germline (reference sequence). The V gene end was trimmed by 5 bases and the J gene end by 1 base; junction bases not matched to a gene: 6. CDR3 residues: CASSPAGTGNTEAFF. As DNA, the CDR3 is TGTGCCAGCAGTCCAGCCGGGACAGGGAACACTGAAGCTTTCTTT.

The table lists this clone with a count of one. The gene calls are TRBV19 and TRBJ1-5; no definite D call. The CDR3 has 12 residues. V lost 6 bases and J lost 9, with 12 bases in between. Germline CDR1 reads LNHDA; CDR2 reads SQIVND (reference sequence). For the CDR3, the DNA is TGTGCCAGTAGCCCGAGTGGCGGGCCCCAGCATTTT. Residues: CASSPSGGPQHF.

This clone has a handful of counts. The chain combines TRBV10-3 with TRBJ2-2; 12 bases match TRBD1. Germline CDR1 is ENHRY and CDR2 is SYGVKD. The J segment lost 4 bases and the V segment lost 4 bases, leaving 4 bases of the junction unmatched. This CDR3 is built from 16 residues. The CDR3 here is CAISGGQGAGTGELFF. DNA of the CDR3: TGTGCCATCAGTGGGGGACAGGGGGCCGGCACCGGGGAGCTGTTTTTT.

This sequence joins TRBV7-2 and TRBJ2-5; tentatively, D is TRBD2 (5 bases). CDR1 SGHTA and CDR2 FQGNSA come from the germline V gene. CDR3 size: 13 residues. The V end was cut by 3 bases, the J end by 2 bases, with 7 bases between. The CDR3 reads CASSLRVQETQYF. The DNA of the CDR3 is TGTGCCAGCAGCTTGAGGGTACAAGAGACCCAGTACTTC. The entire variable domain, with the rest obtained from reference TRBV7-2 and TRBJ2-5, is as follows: GAGVSQSPSNKVTEKGKDVELRCDPISGHTALYWYRQSLGQGLEFLIYFQGNSAPDKSGLPSDRFSAERTGGSVSTLTIQRTQQEDSAVYLCASSLRVQETQYFGPGTRLLVL.

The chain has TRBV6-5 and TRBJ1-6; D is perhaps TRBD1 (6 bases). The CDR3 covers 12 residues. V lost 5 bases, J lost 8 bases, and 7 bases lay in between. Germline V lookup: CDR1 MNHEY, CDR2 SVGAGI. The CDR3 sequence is CASSRQDSPLHF. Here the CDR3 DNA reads TGTGCCAGCAGTCGACAGGATTCACCCCTCCACTTT.

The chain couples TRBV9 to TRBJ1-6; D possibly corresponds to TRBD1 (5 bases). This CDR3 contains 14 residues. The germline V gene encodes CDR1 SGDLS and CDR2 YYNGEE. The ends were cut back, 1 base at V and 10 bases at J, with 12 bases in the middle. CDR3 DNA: TGTGCCAGCAGCGTAAGGGCAGGGTCCTCACCCCTCCACTTT. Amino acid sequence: CASSVRAGSSPLHF.

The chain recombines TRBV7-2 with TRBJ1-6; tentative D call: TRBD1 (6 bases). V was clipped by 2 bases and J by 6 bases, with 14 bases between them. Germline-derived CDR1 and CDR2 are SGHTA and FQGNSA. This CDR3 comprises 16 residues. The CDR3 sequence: CASSLSRGLANSPLHF. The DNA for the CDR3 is TGTGCCAGCAGCTTATCCAGGGGCCTGGCTAATTCACCCCTCCACTTT.

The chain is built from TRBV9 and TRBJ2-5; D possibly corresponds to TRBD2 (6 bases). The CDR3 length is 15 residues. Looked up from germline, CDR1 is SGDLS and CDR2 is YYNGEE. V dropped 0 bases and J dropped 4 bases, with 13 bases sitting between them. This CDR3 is CASSVDGRGRETQYF. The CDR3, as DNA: TGTGCCAGCAGCGTAGACGGGAGAGGGAGAGAGACCCAGTACTTC.

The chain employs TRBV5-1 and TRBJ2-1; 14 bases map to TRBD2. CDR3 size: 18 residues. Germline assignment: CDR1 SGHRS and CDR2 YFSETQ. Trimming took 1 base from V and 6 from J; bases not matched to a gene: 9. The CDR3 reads CASSLLGTSGSYTNEQFF. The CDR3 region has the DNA TGCGCCAGCAGCTTGTTAGGGACTAGCGGGAGTTATACCAATGAGCAGTTCTTC.

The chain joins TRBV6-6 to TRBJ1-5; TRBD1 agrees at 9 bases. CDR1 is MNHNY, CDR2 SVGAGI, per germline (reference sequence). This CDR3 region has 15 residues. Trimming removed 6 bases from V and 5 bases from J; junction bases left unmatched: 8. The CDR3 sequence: CASRPQGALDQPQHF. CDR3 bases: TGTGCCAGCAGACCACAGGGGGCGCTGGATCAGCCCCAGCATTTT.

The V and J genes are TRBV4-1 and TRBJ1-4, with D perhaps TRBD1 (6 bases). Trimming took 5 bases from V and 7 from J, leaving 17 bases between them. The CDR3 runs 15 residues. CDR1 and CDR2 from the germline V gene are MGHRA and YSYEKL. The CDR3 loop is CASSYPGATGEKLFF. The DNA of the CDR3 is TGCGCCAGCAGCTACCCAGGGGCGACGGGTGAAAAACTGTTTTTT.

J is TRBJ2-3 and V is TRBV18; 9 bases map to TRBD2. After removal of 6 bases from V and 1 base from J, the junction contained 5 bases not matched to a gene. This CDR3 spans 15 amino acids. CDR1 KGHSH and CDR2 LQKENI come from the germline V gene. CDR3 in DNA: TGTGCCAGCTCCCGACTAGCGGACGGCACAGATACGCAGTATTTT. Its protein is CASSRLADGTDTQYF.

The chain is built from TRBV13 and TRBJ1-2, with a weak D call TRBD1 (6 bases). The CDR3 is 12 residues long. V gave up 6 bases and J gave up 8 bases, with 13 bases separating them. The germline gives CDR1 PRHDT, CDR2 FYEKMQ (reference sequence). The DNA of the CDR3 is TGTGCCAGCAGACTACAGGGAGGGGGCTACACCTTC. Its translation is CASRLQGGGYTF. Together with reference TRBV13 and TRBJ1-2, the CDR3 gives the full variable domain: AAGVIQSPRHLIKEKRETATLKCYPIPRHDTVYWYQQGPGQDPQFLISFYEKMQSDKGSIPDRFSAQQFSDYHSELNMSSLELGDSALYFCASRLQGGGYTFGSGTRLTVV.

The CDR3 is CASSNGQLRNEQYF. The CDR3, as DNA: TGTGCCAGCTCCAACGGACAGTTGAGAAACGAGCAGTACTTC. J is TRBJ2-7 and V is TRBV19; maybe TRBD1 (6 bases). The CDR3 runs to 14 residues. Per germline, CDR1 LNHDA and CDR2 SQIVND (reference sequence). Deletions cut 9 bases from V and 5 bases from J, with 20 bases between.

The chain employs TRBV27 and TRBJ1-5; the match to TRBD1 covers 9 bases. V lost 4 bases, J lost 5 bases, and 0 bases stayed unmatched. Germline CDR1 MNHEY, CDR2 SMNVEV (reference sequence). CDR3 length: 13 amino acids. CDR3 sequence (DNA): TGTGCCAGCAGTTACAGGGGGCATCAGCCCCAGCATTTT. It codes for CASSYRGHQPQHF.

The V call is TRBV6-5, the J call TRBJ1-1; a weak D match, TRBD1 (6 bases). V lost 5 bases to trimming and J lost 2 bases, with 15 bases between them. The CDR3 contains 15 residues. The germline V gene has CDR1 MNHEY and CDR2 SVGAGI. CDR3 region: CASSRDQGRNTEAFF. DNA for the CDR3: TGTGCCAGCAGTCGAGATCAGGGGCGAAACACTGAAGCTTTCTTT.

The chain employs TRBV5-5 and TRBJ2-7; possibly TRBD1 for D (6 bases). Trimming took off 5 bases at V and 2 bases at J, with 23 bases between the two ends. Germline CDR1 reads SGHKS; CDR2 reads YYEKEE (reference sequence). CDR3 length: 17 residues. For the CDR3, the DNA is TGTGCCAGCAGACCCGAGTCAGGGGTAGGGAAACCCTACGAGCAGTACTTC. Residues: CASRPESGVGKPYEQYF. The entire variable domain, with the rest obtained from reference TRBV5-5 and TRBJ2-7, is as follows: DAGVTQSPTHLIKTRGQQVTLRCSPISGHKSVSWYQQVLGQGPQFIFQYYEKEERGRGNFPDRFSARQFPNYSSELNVNALLLGDSALYLCASRPESGVGKPYEQYFGPGTRLTVT.

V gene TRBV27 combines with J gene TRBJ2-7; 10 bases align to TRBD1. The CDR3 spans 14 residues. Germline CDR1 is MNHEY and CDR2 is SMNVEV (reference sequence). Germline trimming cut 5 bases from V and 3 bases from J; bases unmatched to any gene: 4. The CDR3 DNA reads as TGTGCCAGCAGTACACGGACAGGGGGCTACGAGCAGTACTTC. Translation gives CASSTRTGGYEQYF.

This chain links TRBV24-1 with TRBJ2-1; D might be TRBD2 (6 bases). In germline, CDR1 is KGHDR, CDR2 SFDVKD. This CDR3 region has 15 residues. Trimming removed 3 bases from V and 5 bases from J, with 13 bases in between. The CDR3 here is CATSDRGRRDNEQFF. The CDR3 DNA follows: TGTGCCACCAGTGATCGGGGGAGACGGGACAATGAGCAGTTCTTC.

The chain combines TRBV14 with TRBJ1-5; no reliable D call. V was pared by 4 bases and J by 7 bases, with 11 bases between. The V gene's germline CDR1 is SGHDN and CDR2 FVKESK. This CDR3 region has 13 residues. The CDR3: CASSLSGGQPQHF. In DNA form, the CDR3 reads TGTGCCAGCAGCCTTTCGGGAGGACAGCCCCAGCATTTT.

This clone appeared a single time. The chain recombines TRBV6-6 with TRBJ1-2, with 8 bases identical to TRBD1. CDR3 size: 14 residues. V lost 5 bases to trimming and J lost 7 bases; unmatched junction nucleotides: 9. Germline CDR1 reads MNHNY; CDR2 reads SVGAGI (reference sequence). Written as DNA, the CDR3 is TGTGCCAGCAGTCCGAAGACAGGGGCCGCTGGCTACACCTTC. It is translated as CASSPKTGAAGYTF.

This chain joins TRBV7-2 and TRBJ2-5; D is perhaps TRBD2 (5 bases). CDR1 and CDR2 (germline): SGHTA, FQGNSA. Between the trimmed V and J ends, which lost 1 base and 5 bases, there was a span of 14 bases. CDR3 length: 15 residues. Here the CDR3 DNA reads TGTGCCAGCAGCTTAGGGGTCCTAGCCTCGGAGACCCAGTACTTC. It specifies CASSLGVLASETQYF.

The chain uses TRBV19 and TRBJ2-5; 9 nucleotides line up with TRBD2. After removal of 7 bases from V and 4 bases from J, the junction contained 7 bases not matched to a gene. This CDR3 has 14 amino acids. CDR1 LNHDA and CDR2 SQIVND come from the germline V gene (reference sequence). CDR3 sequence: CASMAGGMGETQYF. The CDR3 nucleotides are TGTGCCAGTATGGCGGGAGGGATGGGAGAGACCCAGTACTTC.